A selection of T cell receptor beta chains follows, all from one sample in a study of shared clonotypes between healthy human individuals. Clones were sequenced by immunoSEQ multiplex PCR, and TCRdb holds only the in-frame ones, with some missing. The sample records millions of clones, over 85% being singletons. Input material: naive CD4+ T cells sorted from blood. Source of these receptors: a man younger than 35 in good health. Both conserved end residues are part of each CDR3. A D gene is named only where the DNA matches it firmly. A row's size may be missing; if present it is once, few, many or a size class.

TRBV11-2	.	TRBD1	13	TRBJ2-3	TGTGCCAGCAGGGTGACAGGGAGAGATACGCAGTATTTT	CASRVTGRDTQYF
TRBV7-8	.	TRBD2	14	TRBJ2-1	TGTGCCAGCAGCAACGAGCGGGAGCGCAATGAGCAGTTCTTC	CASSNERERNEQFF
TRBV29-1	.	.	14	TRBJ1-1	TGCAGCGTTGAAGTTCCAGGGGTGAACACTGAAGCTTTCTTT	CSVEVPGVNTEAFF
TRBV5-1	.	TRBD1	16	TRBJ1-2	TGCGCCAGCAGCGAGGGACAGGGGGCGTTCCCAGGCGGCTACACCTTC	CASSEGQGAFPGGYTF
TRBV27	once	.	12	TRBJ2-7	TGTGCCAGCAATGAATCTGGCTACGAGCAGTACTTC	CASNESGYEQYF
TRBV5-1	.	TRBD1	19	TRBJ2-2	TGCGCCAGCAGCTTCGCGGGACAGGGTCTTGTTAGGAACACCGGGGAGCTGTTTTTT	CASSFAGQGLVRNTGELFF
TRBV18	.	.	14	TRBJ1-2	TGTGCCAGCTCACCCGAAACCGGAGGTGACCCGTACACCTTC	CASSPETGGDPYTF
TRBV4-1	.	.	16	TRBJ1-5	TGCGCCAGCAGCCCACTTATTCAACCAGGCAATCAGCCCCAGCATTTT	CASSPLIQPGNQPQHF
TRBV7-2	.	TRBD1	16	TRBJ1-4	TGTGCCAGCAGCTTAGCAGGGGGCTTGGGTAATGAAAAACTGTTTTTT	CASSLAGGLGNEKLFF
TRBV5-1	.	.	15	TRBJ2-1	TGCGCCAGCAGCGCCGCGGGGAGCTCCTACAATGAGCAGTTCTTC	CASSAAGSSYNEQFF
TRBV28	.	.	14	TRBJ1-1	TGTGCCAGCGGGACCACAACAGTGAACACTGAAGCTTTCTTT	CASGTTTVNTEAFF
TRBV11-2	.	.	17	TRBJ2-5	TGTGCCAGCAGCTTAGGAGGGAAGGGTATCGCACGGGAGACCCAGTACTTC	CASSLGGKGIARETQYF
TRBV7-8	.	.	15	TRBJ2-1	TGTGCCAGCAGCTTAGCGGGGGCTCGTACCAATGAGCAGTTCTTC	CASSLAGARTNEQFF
TRBV30	.	.	14	TRBJ2-7	TGTGCCTGGAGCCCCGGGACGGGCGTGAGTGAGCAGTACTTC	CAWSPGTGVSEQYF
TRBV2	.	TRBD1	14	TRBJ2-7	TGTGCCAGCAGTCCCGGGACAGGATCCTACGAGCAGTACTTC	CASSPGTGSYEQYF
TRBV30	.	TRBD1	12	TRBJ2-5	TGTGCCTGGAAAGGACAGGGGGAGACCCAGTACTTC	CAWKGQGETQYF
TRBV27	.	.	13	TRBJ1-5	TGTGCCAGCAGTTTTTCGATCAATCAGCCCCAGCATTTT	CASSFSINQPQHF
TRBV9	.	TRBD2	15	TRBJ2-7	TGTGCCAGCAGCCCACGACTAGCGGAGGCCTACGAGCAGTACTTC	CASSPRLAEAYEQYF
TRBV6-6	.	TRBD2	15	TRBJ2-5	TGTGCCAGCAGCCCCCGGGATAGCGGGGAGAGGACCCAGTACTTC	CASSPRDSGERTQYF
TRBV2	.	TRBD1	14	TRBJ2-7	TGTGCCAGCAGAATTCAGGGGGTCTCCTACGAGCAGTACTTC	CASRIQGVSYEQYF
TRBV6-5	few	.	15	TRBJ2-7	TGTGCCAGCAGCAAGGGACCCTATGGGGACTACGAGCAGTACTTC	CASSKGPYGDYEQYF
TRBV6-5	.	.	15	TRBJ1-1	TGTGCCAGCAGCGCCCTTTATCGGATCGGCACTGAAGCTTTCTTT	CASSALYRIGTEAFF
TRBV6-5	.	.	15	TRBJ1-5	TGTGCCAGCAGTTACGACAGCCTAAGCAATCAGCCCCAGCATTTT	CASSYDSLSNQPQHF
TRBV5-6	.	.	15	TRBJ2-3	TGTGCCAGCAGCTCCCGACTGGGGATAGTGGATACGCAGTATTTT	CASSSRLGIVDTQYF
TRBV7-9	.	.	14	TRBJ1-1	TGTGCCAGCAGCCGCCGGGCAGTGAACACTGAAGCTTTCTTT	CASSRRAVNTEAFF
TRBV6-1	.	.	16	TRBJ1-4	TGTGCCAGCAGTGACTTGGGCTCACGGACTAATGAAAAACTGTTTTTT	CASSDLGSRTNEKLFF
TRBV28	.	.	13	TRBJ2-7	TGTGCCAGCAGTTTCAGGACATTTTGGGAGCAGTACTTC	CASSFRTFWEQYF
TRBV7-2	.	.	19	TRBJ1-5	TGTGCCAGCAGCTTAGTAGTTTCGGCAGGGTTCCTGGGCAATCAGCCCCAGCATTTT	CASSLVVSAGFLGNQPQHF
TRBV5-1	.	.	14	TRBJ2-5	TGCGCCAGCAGCGTCGAAGGGAGCGGGGAGACCCAGTACTTC	CASSVEGSGETQYF
TRBV28	.	.	14	TRBJ2-7	TGTGCCAGCAGGATGACGGACAGACCCTACGAGCAGTACTTC	CASRMTDRPYEQYF
TRBV11-2	.	.	13	TRBJ2-1	TGTGCCAGCAGCTTAGATCCGAGAAATGAGCAGTTCTTC	CASSLDPRNEQFF
TRBV5-1	.	.	14	TRBJ1-2	TGCGCCAGCAGCCTGGACACGGTGAACTATGGCTACACCTTC	CASSLDTVNYGYTF
TRBV30	.	.	15	TRBJ1-4	TGTGCCTGGAGTGTACTACAGACAACTAATGAAAAACTGTTTTTT	CAWSVLQTTNEKLFF